The 30 T cell receptor beta chains below all came from one sample that was sequenced in a study of Ad26.COV2.S vaccination and SARS-CoV-2 variants. Libraries were prepared by immunoSEQ multiplex PCR; TCRdb keeps only in-frame clonotypes and omits some of them. The sample records more than 400,000 clones, about 90% being singletons. Stated treatment: around 19 received Ad26.COV2.S at low or high dose, single or two shots; 5 received placebo; per-sample allocation not given. On day 63 after the first injection, vaccine and placebo recipients gave samples. Sequencing used peripheral blood, obtained in a trial of Ad26.COV2.S vaccine versus placebo. The receptors come from a person aged 18-65 years who received the Ad26.COV2.S COVID-19 vaccine or a placebo.

This chain connects TRBV3-1 (or the pseudogene TRBV3-2) to TRBJ2-3; TRBD1 is a possible D gene (5 bases). The CDR3 covers 18 residues. Germline V gene sequence: CDR1 LGHDT, CDR2 YNNKEL (reference sequence). Trimming removed 0 bases from V and 2 bases from J, with 18 bases in between. CDR3 DNA sequence: TGTGCCAGCAGCCAAGATTTTGGGTGGGGCCCCCTCACAGATACGCAGTATTTT. Amino acid sequence: CASSQDFGWGPLTDTQYF.

The V call is TRBV6-2 or TRBV6-3, the J call TRBJ2-4, with 14 bases identical to TRBD2. The CDR3 loop spans 19 amino acids. J gave up 6 bases and V 5 bases, and 15 bases lay outside the gene matches. Germline lookup yields CDR1 MNHEY and CDR2 SVGEGT. The chain's CDR3 is CASSNPGTSGGALRNIQYF. In DNA form, the CDR3 reads TGTGCCAGCAGTAACCCCGGGACTAGCGGGGGAGCCCTCCGAAACATTCAGTACTTC.

This chain connects TRBV5-5 to TRBJ2-3; no clear D gene. Looked up from germline, CDR1 is SGHKS and CDR2 is YYEKEE (reference sequence). The CDR3 runs 14 residues. Trimming shortened V by 4 bases and J by 0 bases, and 9 bases separated the two germline ends. Here the CDR3 reads CASSPTASTDTQYF. CDR3 sequence (DNA): TGTGCCAGCAGCCCTACAGCTAGCACAGATACGCAGTATTTT.

The chain has TRBV6-2 or TRBV6-3 and TRBJ2-5; 9 bases fit TRBD1. Trimming removed 2 bases from V and 5 bases from J; junction bases left unmatched: 9. Germline CDR1 MNHEY, CDR2 SVGEGT. The CDR3 sequence is 16 residues long. Written as DNA, the CDR3 is TGTGCCAGCAGTTACGGGGGACAGGGTAATTCGGAGACCCAGTACTTC. Its translation is CASSYGGQGNSETQYF.

This clone was detected once. V is TRBV5-1 and J is TRBJ2-2, with 9 bases lining up with TRBD1. Germline V CDR1 and CDR2: SGHRS, YFSETQ. Trimming took 7 bases from V and 3 from J; bases not matched to a gene: 7. The CDR3 is made up of 15 amino acids. The CDR3: CASSGQGLDTGELFF. The CDR3 bases are TGCGCCAGCTCTGGACAGGGGTTGGACACCGGGGAGCTGTTTTTT.

V and J are TRBV7-2 and TRBJ2-3; 8 bases line up with TRBD2. The germline V gene has CDR1 SGHTA and CDR2 FQGNSA. This CDR3 is built from 14 residues. The trim removed 8 bases at V and 4 bases at J, leaving 8 bases unmatched. This CDR3 reads CASGRRGAPDTQYF. For the CDR3, the DNA is TGTGCCAGCGGACGGCGGGGGGCCCCAGATACGCAGTATTTT.

The rearrangement links TRBV18 to TRBJ1-5, with 7 bases matching TRBD1. Losses at the gene ends were 6 bases for V and 4 bases for J; bases not matched to a gene: 3. Germline assignment: CDR1 KGHSH and CDR2 LQKENI. The CDR3 contains 13 residues. The chain's CDR3 is CASSQGVNQPQHF. CDR3 DNA sequence: TGTGCCAGCTCTCAGGGGGTGAATCAGCCCCAGCATTTT.

This chain links TRBV4-3 with TRBJ1-4, with D uncertain. Germline values: CDR1 LGHNA, CDR2 YSLEER. The CDR3 is made up of 17 amino acids. The V end was cut by 0 bases, the J end by 2 bases, with 13 bases between. For the CDR3, the DNA is TGCGCCAGCAGCCAAGATCAGACCACCCGGACTAATGAAAAACTGTTTTTT. Translation: CASSQDQTTRTNEKLFF.

V usage is TRBV29-1 and J usage is TRBJ2-2; possibly TRBD2 for D (5 bases). V shed 4 bases and J shed 0 bases, with 15 bases lying between them. Germline V CDR1 and CDR2: SQVTM, ANQGSEA. CDR3 length: 16 amino acids. DNA for the CDR3: TGCAGCGTTGTTCCAGGAGGTAACGCGAACACCGGGGAGCTGTTTTTT. Protein sequence: CSVVPGGNANTGELFF.

The chain links TRBV27 to TRBJ1-2; tentative D call: TRBD1 (5 bases). The CDR3 runs to 15 residues. Trimming removed 2 bases from V and 5 bases from J, with 15 bases in between. In germline, CDR1 is MNHEY, CDR2 SMNVEV (reference sequence). The CDR3 sequence is CASSLRGLGGYGYTF. The CDR3 nucleotides are TGTGCCAGCAGTTTAAGGGGACTAGGTGGATATGGCTACACCTTC.

The chain carries TRBV9 and TRBJ2-2, with a possible D match to TRBD1 (5 bases). V was shortened by 2 bases and J by 5 bases, with 25 bases between the two germline ends. The V gene's germline CDR1 is SGDLS and CDR2 YYNGEE. The CDR3 runs 19 residues. The CDR3 loop is CASSVSSRQDQGRTGELFF. DNA for the CDR3: TGTGCCAGCAGCGTCTCTTCCCGCCAGGATCAGGGAAGGACCGGGGAGCTGTTTTTT.

This rearrangement joins TRBV27 to TRBJ1-2; D ambiguous. The CDR3 consists of 14 residues. Trimming stripped 2 bases from V and 4 bases from J, with 11 bases between. CDR1 is MNHEY, CDR2 SMNVEV, per germline (reference sequence). CDR3 sequence: CASSLKGIGYGYTF. CDR3 sequence (DNA): TGTGCCAGCAGTTTAAAGGGAATCGGCTATGGCTACACCTTC.

V is TRBV5-1 and J is TRBJ2-2; 10 positions match TRBD1. The CDR3 covers 16 residues. Per the germline V gene, CDR1 is SGHRS and CDR2 is YFSETQ. V lost 7 bases, J lost 2 bases, and 8 bases stayed unmatched. The CDR3 loop reads CASDSGTGDNTGELFF. The CDR3 nucleotides read TGCGCCAGCGATTCTGGGACAGGGGACAACACCGGGGAGCTGTTTTTT.

The rearrangement links TRBV7-2 to TRBJ2-7, with D perhaps TRBD1 (6 bases). CDR3 length: 14 residues. The V gene's germline CDR1 is SGHTA and CDR2 FQGNSA. Trimming shortened V by 1 base and J by 2 bases, and 9 bases separated the two germline ends. In nucleotides, the CDR3 is TGTGCCAGCAGCTTAGATGCAGGGGCCTACGAGCAGTACTTC. This encodes CASSLDAGAYEQYF.

The rearrangement uses TRBV19 and TRBJ2-6; no clear D. Germline CDR1 reads LNHDA; CDR2 reads SQIVND (reference sequence). The V end lost 3 bases, the J end lost 2 bases, and 8 bases lay between the germline ends. The CDR3 has 15 residues. The CDR3 spells CASSIGRAGANVLTF. CDR3 DNA: TGTGCCAGTAGTATCGGAAGGGCTGGGGCCAACGTCCTGACTTTC.

This chain uses TRBV19 with TRBJ2-6, with a possible D match to TRBD1 (6 bases). Germline CDR1 reads LNHDA; CDR2 reads SQIVND (reference sequence). This CDR3 contains 17 residues. Trimming shortened V by 6 bases and J by 0 bases, and 15 bases separated the two germline ends. The CDR3 region has the DNA TGTGCCAGTAGGAGACAGGAGGTTTCCTCTGGGGCCAACGTCCTGACTTTC. Translating it yields CASRRQEVSSGANVLTF.

The V and J genes are TRBV27 and TRBJ1-6; a possible D gene is TRBD1 (6 bases). The germline V gene has CDR1 MNHEY and CDR2 SMNVEV (reference sequence). Trimming cost V 6 bases and J 8 bases, with 17 bases left between them. The CDR3 sequence is 15 residues long. The chain's CDR3 is CASSYRDRKDSPLHF. The CDR3 DNA reads TGTGCCAGCAGCTATCGCGACAGGAAGGATTCACCCCTCCACTTT.

This chain connects TRBV28 to TRBJ2-3, with D hard to call. The CDR3 is made up of 13 amino acids. The ends were cut back, 10 bases at V and 2 bases at J, with 13 bases in the middle. Germline values: CDR1 MDHEN, CDR2 SYDVKM. In nucleotides, the CDR3 is TGTGCCATCAGACTCCAATCCACAGATACGCAGTATTTT. Amino acid sequence: CAIRLQSTDTQYF.

This clone showed up just a few times. The chain carries TRBV7-2 and TRBJ1-5, with 7 bases fitting TRBD1. The V gene's germline CDR1 is SGHTA and CDR2 FQGNSA. The CDR3 length is 16 residues. The junction had 9 bases not matched to a gene; V was cut back by 4 bases and J by 3 bases. The DNA of the CDR3 is TGTGCCAGCAGCTCCATCGCGGGACAGACCAATCAGCCCCAGCATTTT. Translating it yields CASSSIAGQTNQPQHF.

This chain links TRBV6-1 with TRBJ1-4; 8 bases are shared with TRBD1. Per germline, CDR1 MNHNS and CDR2 SASEGT. The trim removed 6 bases at V and 6 bases at J, leaving 6 bases unmatched. This CDR3 has 14 residues. CDR3 DNA: TGTGCCAGCAGCACTGACAGGGGCGATGAAAAACTGTTTTTT. Its protein product is CASSTDRGDEKLFF.

This clone was seen just once. At one boundary the junction diverges from the germline segment, which might be a read error. The gene calls are TRBV27 and TRBJ2-7, with 8 bases that match TRBD1. Germline V lookup: CDR1 MNHEY, CDR2 SMNVEV (reference sequence). There are 16 residues in the CDR3. Written as DNA, the CDR3 is TGTGCCAGCAGTTTTGGCCCCGGGACAGGCCCCTACCAGCAGTACTTC. Its translation is CASSFGPGTGPYQQYF.

The chain has TRBV7-6 and TRBJ2-5; no clear D. The CDR3 has 14 amino acids. Trimming left V 7 bases short and J 5 bases short, with 17 bases between. Germline loops: CDR1 SGHVS, CDR2 FNYEAQ. The CDR3 loop reads CASTSWLTSETQYF. In DNA, the CDR3 is TGTGCCAGCACCTCGTGGCTTACCAGTGAGACCCAGTACTTC.

The rearrangement links TRBV6-6 to TRBJ2-3; 7 bases align to TRBD1. Germline-derived CDR1 and CDR2 are MNHNY and SVGAGI (reference sequence). J gave up 1 base and V 5 bases, and 12 bases lay outside the gene matches. This CDR3 has 17 amino acids. CDR3 nucleotides: TGTGCCAGCAGTCGAAGACAGGGAAGGGCGGGCACAGATACGCAGTATTTT. The encoded protein is CASSRRQGRAGTDTQYF.

This clone was counted only a few times. The chain recombines TRBV21-1 with TRBJ1-6. TRBV21-1 is a pseudogene segment. This CDR3 has 15 residues. For the CDR3, the DNA is TGTGCCAGCCATATACTAAAACCCTCGAATTCACCCCTCCACTTT. This encodes CASHILKPSNSPLHF.

CDR3 sequence reads: CASSATSGGAETQYF. The CDR3 nucleotides read TGTGCCAGCAGCGCAACTAGCGGGGGGGCAGAGACCCAGTACTTC. The rearrangement uses TRBV7-2 and TRBJ2-5, with 13 bases fitting TRBD2. This CDR3 is 15 amino acids long. Trimming cost V 5 bases and J 4 bases; bases outside gene matches: 4. CDR1 and CDR2 (germline): SGHTA, FQGNSA.

This clone was seen only a few times. V and J are TRBV7-9 and TRBJ1-1; D not certain. V was clipped by 2 bases and J by 3 bases, with 4 bases between them. Germline CDR1 SEHNR, CDR2 FQNEAQ (reference sequence). The CDR3 is 12 residues long. The CDR3 reads CASSLSYTEAFF. CDR3 in DNA: TGTGCCAGCAGCTTATCGTACACTGAAGCTTTCTTT.

Regarding this clone: Other nucleotide sequences in the sample specify the same CDR3. The V gene is TRBV9, the J gene TRBJ1-6, with D uncertain. Trimming took 2 bases from V and 6 from J, leaving 6 bases between them. Germline V gene sequence: CDR1 SGDLS, CDR2 YYNGEE. This CDR3 has 13 residues. DNA for the CDR3: TGTGCCAGCAGCGTTGGAGGTAATTCACCCCTCCACTTT. This translates into CASSVGGNSPLHF. The full variable domain, rest sourced from reference TRBV9 and TRBJ1-6, is DSGVTQTPKHLITATGQRVTLRCSPRSGDLSVYWYQQSLDQGLQFLIQYYNGEERAKGNILERFSAQQFPDLHSELNLSSLELGDSALYFCASSVGGNSPLHFGNGTRLTVT.

The chain has TRBV11-2 and TRBJ2-7; D is unresolved. V was clipped by 5 bases and J by 2 bases, with 13 bases between them. Germline V CDR1 and CDR2: SGHAT, FQNNGV. CDR3 length: 14 residues. The CDR3 protein is CASSLALAPYEQYF. The CDR3 bases are TGTGCCAGCAGCCTGGCCCTGGCCCCCTACGAGCAGTACTTC. The whole variable domain, remainder taken from reference TRBV11-2 and TRBJ2-7, is EAGVAQSPRYKIIEKRQSVAFWCNPISGHATLYWYQQILGQGPKLLIQFQNNGVVDDSQLPKDRFSAERLKGVDSTLKIQPAKLEDSAVYLCASSLALAPYEQYFGPGTRLTVT.

The chain recombines TRBV7-8 with TRBJ2-7; TRBD1 agrees at 10 bases. The CDR3 is made up of 17 amino acids. J lost 2 bases, V lost 1 base, and 8 bases had no gene match. CDR1 and CDR2 from the germline V gene are SGHVS and FQNEAQ. CDR3 in DNA: TGTGCCAGCAGCTTAGGGCCTGGACAGGGGGGGACCTACGAGCAGTACTTC. Amino acids: CASSLGPGQGGTYEQYF.

This rearrangement joins TRBV30 to TRBJ1-1, with D perhaps matching TRBD1 (6 bases). There are 13 residues in the CDR3. Per the germline V gene, CDR1 is GTSNPN and CDR2 is SVGIG (reference sequence). V dropped 6 bases and J dropped 0 bases, with 11 bases sitting between them. The CDR3 is CACTQGLNTEAFF. CDR3 DNA sequence: TGTGCCTGCACGCAGGGGTTGAACACTGAAGCTTTCTTT.